The present T cell receptor beta chain was sequenced within a study of cytomegalovirus exposure and HLA in healthy donors. Study findings and constraints: Indistinguishable V segments such as TRBV6-2 and TRBV6-3 were excluded. Altogether, about 160 TCR beta chains were recorded as cytomegalovirus-associated.

V was clipped by 5 bases and J by 4 bases, with 12 bases between them. There are 14 residues in the CDR3. Per germline, CDR1 LGHNA and CDR2 YNFKEQ. The PCR made use of 60 Vbeta and 13 Jbeta primers. TCRdb's copy holds only in-frame clones and misses some; the assay was immunoSEQ multiplex PCR. The sample has fewer than 200,000 clones; about 82% are singletons. With regard to this clone: Its specificity is unknown.

The source of this sequence is a woman aged 18-29 years in good health and CMV-seronegative. The rearrangement joins TRBV4-2 to TRBJ1-5; the D gene is possibly TRBD1 (6 bases). Source material: PBMCs. The CDR3 loop is CASSGTRINQPQHF. CDR3 nucleotide sequence: TGTGCCAGCAGCGGGACAAGGATTAATCAGCCCCAGCATTTT.